The present T cell receptor beta chain was sequenced within a study of PD-L1 blockade in urothelial cancer. The study, taken as a whole, reports: Tumor-linked clones in blood grew more by 3 weeks in durable-benefit patients.

As concerns this clone: Its antigen is unknown.

Germline V gene sequence: CDR1 SGHRS, CDR2 YFSETQ. The CDR3 consists of 15 residues. V lost 7 bases, J lost 1 base, and 7 bases stayed unmatched. Described time point: pretreatment peripheral blood. Locally advanced or metastatic urothelial carcinoma was present in patients. TCRdb's copy holds only in-frame clones and misses some; the assay was immunoSEQ multiplex PCR. The sample yields some 74,000 clones, around four fifths seen once. The sequence was obtained from a man aged 35-49 years with urothelial cancer. The chain couples TRBV5-1 to TRBJ2-7, with 11 bases that match TRBD2. This sample comprised PBMCs, obtained around atezolizumab (anti-PD-L1) treatment. CDR3 amino acids: CASRNGTSGSYEQYF. The CDR3 DNA reads TGCGCCAGCCGGAACGGGACTAGCGGTTCCTACGAGCAGTACTTC.